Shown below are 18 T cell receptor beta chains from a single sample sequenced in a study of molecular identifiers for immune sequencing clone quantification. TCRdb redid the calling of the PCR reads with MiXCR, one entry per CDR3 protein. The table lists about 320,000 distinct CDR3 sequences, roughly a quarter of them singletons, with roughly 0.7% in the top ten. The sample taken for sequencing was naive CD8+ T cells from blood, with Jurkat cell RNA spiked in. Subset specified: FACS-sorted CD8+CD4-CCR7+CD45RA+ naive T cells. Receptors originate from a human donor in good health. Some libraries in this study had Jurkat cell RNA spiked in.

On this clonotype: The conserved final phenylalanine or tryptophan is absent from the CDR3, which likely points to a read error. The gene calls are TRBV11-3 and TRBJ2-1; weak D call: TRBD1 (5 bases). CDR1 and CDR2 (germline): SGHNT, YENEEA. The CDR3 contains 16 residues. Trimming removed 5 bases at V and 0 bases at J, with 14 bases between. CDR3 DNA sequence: TGTGCCAGCAGCCTCCCGACAGCAAGCTCCTACAATGAGCAGTTCCTC. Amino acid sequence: CASSLPTASSYNEQFL.

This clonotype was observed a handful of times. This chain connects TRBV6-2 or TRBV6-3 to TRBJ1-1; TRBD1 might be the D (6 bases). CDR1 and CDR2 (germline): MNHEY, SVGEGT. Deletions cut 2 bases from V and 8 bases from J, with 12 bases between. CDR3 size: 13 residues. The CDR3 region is CASSYGRTAEAFF. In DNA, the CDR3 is TGTGCCAGCAGTTACGGTCGGACAGCGGAAGCTTTCTTT.

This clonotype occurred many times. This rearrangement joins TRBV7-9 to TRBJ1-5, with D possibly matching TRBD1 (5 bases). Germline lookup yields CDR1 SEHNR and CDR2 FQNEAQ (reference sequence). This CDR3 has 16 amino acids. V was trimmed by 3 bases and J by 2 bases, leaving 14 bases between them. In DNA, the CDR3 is TGTGCCAGCAGCTTCCAGGGACTCGGTGGCAATCAGCCCCAGCATTTT. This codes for CASSFQGLGGNQPQHF. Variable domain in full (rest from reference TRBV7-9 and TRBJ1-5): DTGVSQNPRHKITKRGQNVTFRCDPISEHNRLYWYRQTLGQGPEFLTYFQNEAQLEKSRLLSDRFSAERPKGSFSTLEIQRTEQGDSAMYLCASSFQGLGGNQPQHFGDGTRLSIL.

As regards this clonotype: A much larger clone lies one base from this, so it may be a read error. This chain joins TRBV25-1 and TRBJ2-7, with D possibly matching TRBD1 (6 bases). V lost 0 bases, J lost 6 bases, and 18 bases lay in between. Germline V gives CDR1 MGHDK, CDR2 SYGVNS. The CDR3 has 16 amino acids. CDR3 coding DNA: TGTGCCAGCAGTGAATACCAAGGGGGTGGTTCGCTCGAGCAGTACTTC. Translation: CASSEYQGGGSLEQYF.

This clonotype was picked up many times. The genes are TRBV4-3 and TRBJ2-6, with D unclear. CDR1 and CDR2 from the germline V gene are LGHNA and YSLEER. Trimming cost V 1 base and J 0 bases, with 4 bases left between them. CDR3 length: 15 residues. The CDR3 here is CASSQGASGANVLTF. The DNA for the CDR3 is TGCGCCAGCAGCCAAGGGGCCTCTGGGGCCAACGTCCTGACTTTC.

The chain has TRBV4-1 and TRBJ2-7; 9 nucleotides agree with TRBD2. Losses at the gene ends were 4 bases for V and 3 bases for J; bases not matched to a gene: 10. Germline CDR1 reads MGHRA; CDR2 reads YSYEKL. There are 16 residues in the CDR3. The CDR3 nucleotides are TGCGCCAGCAGCCCCGAAGGAAATAGCGGGGGCTACGAGCAGTACTTC. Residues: CASSPEGNSGGYEQYF.

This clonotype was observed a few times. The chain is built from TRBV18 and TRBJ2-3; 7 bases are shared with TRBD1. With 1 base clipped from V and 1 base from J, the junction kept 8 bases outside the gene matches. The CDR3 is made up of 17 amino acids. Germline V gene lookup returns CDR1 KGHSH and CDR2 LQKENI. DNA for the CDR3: TGTGCCAGCTCACCACAAACAGGGGCCCGGGGCACAGATACGCAGTATTTT. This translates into CASSPQTGARGTDTQYF.

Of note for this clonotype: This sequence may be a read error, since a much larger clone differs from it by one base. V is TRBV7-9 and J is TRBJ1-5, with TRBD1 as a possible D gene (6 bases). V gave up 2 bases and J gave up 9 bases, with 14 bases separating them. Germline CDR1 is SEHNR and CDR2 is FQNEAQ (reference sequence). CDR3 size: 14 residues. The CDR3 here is CASSLMGGGRPQHF. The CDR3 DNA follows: TGTGCCAGCAGCTTAATGGGAGGGGGTCGGCCCCAGCATTTT.

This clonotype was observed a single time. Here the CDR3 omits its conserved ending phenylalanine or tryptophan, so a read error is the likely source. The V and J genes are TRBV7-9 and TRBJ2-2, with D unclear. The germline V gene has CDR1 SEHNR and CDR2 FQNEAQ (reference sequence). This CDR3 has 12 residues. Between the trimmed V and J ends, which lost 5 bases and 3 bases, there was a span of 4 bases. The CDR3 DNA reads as TGTGCCAGCAGCCCTCACACCGGGGAGCTGTTTTGT. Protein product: CASSPHTGELFC.

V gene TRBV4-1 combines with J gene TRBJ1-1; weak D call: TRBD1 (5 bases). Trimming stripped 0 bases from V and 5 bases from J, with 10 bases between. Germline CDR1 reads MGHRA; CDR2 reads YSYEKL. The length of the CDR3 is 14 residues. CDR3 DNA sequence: TGCGCCAGCAGCCAAGAATGGGGCCTGACTGAAGCTTTCTTT. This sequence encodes CASSQEWGLTEAFF.

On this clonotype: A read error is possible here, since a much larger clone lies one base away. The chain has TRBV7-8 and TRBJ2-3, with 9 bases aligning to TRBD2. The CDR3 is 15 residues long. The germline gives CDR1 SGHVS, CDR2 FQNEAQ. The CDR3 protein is CASSSLAGSTDAQYF. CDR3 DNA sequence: TGTGCCAGCAGCTCGCTAGCGGGGAGCACAGATGCGCAGTATTTT.

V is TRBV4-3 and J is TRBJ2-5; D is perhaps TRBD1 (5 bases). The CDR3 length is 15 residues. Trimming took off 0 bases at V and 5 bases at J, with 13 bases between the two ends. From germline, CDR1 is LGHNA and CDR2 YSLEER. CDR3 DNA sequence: TGCGCCAGCAGCCAAGATCTGGGCAGGGTTGAGACCCAGTACTTC. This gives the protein CASSQDLGRVETQYF.

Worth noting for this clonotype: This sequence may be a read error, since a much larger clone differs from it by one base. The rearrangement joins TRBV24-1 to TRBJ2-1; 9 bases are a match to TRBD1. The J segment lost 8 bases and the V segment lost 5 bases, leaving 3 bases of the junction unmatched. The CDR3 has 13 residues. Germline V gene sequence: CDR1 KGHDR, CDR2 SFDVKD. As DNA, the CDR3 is TGTGCCACCAGTGCCTGGGACAGGGATGAGCAGTTCTTC. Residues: CATSAWDRDEQFF.

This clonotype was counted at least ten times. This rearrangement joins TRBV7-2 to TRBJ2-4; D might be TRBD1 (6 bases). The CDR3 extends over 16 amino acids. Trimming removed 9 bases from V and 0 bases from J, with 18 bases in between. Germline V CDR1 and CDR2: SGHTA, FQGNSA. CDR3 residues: CASSGAELLAKNIQYF. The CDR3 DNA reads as TGTGCCAGTTCAGGGGCGGAACTCCTAGCCAAAAACATTCAGTACTTC.

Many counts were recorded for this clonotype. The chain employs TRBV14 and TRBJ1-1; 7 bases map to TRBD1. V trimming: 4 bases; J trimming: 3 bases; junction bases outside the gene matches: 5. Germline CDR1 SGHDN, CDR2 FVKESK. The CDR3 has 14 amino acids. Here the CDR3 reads CASSLDRFYTEAFF. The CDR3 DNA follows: TGTGCCAGCAGCCTGGACAGGTTCTACACTGAAGCTTTCTTT. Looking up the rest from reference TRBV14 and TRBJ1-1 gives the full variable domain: EAGVTQFPSHSVIEKGQTVTLRCDPISGHDNLYWYRRVMGKEIKFLLHFVKESKQDESGMPNNRFLAERTGGTYSTLKVQPAELEDSGVYFCASSLDRFYTEAFFGQGTRLTVV.

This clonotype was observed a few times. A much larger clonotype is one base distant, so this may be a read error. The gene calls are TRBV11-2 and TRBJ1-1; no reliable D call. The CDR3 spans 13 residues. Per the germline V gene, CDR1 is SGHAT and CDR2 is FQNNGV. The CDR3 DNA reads TGTGCCGGCAGCTTATCCTTGAACACTGAAGCTTTCTTT. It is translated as CAGSLSLNTEAFF.

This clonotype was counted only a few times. The CDR3 bases are TGTGCCAGCAGTTTAAGTGTTTTACCTAATGAAAAACTGTTTTTT. Its protein is CASSLSVLPNEKLFF. The gene calls are TRBV28 and TRBJ1-4; D is unclear. CDR3 size: 15 residues. In germline, CDR1 is MDHEN, CDR2 SYDVKM. Trimming removed 2 bases at V and 3 bases at J, with 10 bases between.

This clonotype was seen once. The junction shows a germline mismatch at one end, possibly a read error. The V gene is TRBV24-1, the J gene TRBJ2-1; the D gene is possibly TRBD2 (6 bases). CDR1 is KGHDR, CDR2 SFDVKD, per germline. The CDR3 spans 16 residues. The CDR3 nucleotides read TGTGCCACCGGTGATTACGGCGGGAAGTGGGCTAATGAGCAGTTCTTC. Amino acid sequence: CATGDYGGKWANEQFF.